These 10 T cell receptor beta chains came from one sample sequenced in a study of blood T cell repertoires in COVID-19. Only in-frame clones appear in the TCRdb table, and some are missing; sequencing was by immunoSEQ multiplex PCR. The sample holds 300,000 to 350,000 clones, approximately 85% seen once. The specimen was PBMCs or T cells enriched from blood (not recorded which). The source is a man aged 30-40 years who had recovered from COVID-19.

The rearrangement joins TRBV18 to TRBJ2-7; 7 bases agree with TRBD1. The CDR3 extends over 15 amino acids. Losses at the gene ends were 4 bases for V and 3 bases for J; bases not matched to a gene: 9. From germline, CDR1 is KGHSH and CDR2 LQKENI. For the CDR3, the DNA is TGTGCCAGCTCACTGCGGCAGGGGGTCTTCTACGAGCAGTACTTC. Translation: CASSLRQGVFYEQYF.

This clone was counted once. The J gene is TRBJ1-4, the V gene TRBV18; the D gene is possibly TRBD1 (5 bases). The germline V and J ends were trimmed by 0 bases and 0 bases, with 8 bases remaining between them. CDR1 and CDR2 from the germline V gene are KGHSH and LQKENI. This CDR3 comprises 16 residues. CDR3 residues: CASSPPTVTTNEKLFF. The DNA for the CDR3 is TGTGCCAGCTCACCACCGACAGTTACAACTAATGAAAAACTGTTTTTT.

This clone has just one count. J is TRBJ1-1 and V is TRBV18; tentative D call: TRBD1 (6 bases). Germline loops: CDR1 KGHSH, CDR2 LQKENI. The length of the CDR3 is 15 residues. Trimming pared 3 bases from V and 3 bases from J, leaving 14 bases between. CDR3 sequence: CASSPENRADTEAFF. DNA of the CDR3: TGTGCCAGCTCACCTGAGAACAGGGCCGACACTGAAGCTTTCTTT.

The chain combines TRBV15 with TRBJ1-1; a possible D gene is TRBD1 (5 bases). CDR1 is LNHNV and CDR2 is YYDKDF in the germline V gene (reference sequence). V was shortened by 2 bases and J by 8 bases, with 9 bases between the two germline ends. This CDR3 has 12 residues. This chain's CDR3 is CATSRQAGEAFF. The CDR3 coding sequence is TGTGCCACCAGCAGACAGGCAGGGGAAGCTTTCTTT.

This chain connects TRBV5-5 to TRBJ2-5; 7 positions agree with TRBD1. The CDR3 extends over 15 amino acids. Trimming at V came to 3 bases and at J to 3 bases, leaving 8 bases not matched to a gene. Germline V gene sequence: CDR1 SGHKS, CDR2 YYEKEE (reference sequence). The CDR3 sequence is CASSYPTGTEETQYF. In DNA form, the CDR3 reads TGTGCCAGCAGCTATCCTACCGGGACAGAAGAGACCCAGTACTTC.

This clone was detected many times. This specimen includes other DNA sequences encoding the same CDR3. This chain connects TRBV19 to TRBJ1-6, with 7 nucleotides matching TRBD1. This CDR3 is built from 14 residues. Germline assignment: CDR1 LNHDA and CDR2 SQIVND (reference sequence). Germline trimming cut 5 bases from V and 5 bases from J; bases unmatched to any gene: 3. The CDR3, as DNA: TGTGCCAGTAGTCCGGGACAGAATAATTCACCCCTCCACTTT. It is translated as CASSPGQNNSPLHF.

The chain has TRBV7-9 and TRBJ1-2; 9 bases match TRBD1. From germline, CDR1 is SEHNR and CDR2 FQNEAQ (reference sequence). V shed 3 bases and J 3 bases; nucleotides not matched to a gene: 5. The CDR3 totals 15 residues. The CDR3 is CASSLTQGADYGYTF. The CDR3 region has the DNA TGTGCCAGCAGCTTGACACAGGGGGCCGACTATGGCTACACCTTC.

The J gene is TRBJ2-2, the V gene TRBV11-2, with a weak D call TRBD2 (5 bases). The germline CDR1 and CDR2 sequences are SGHAT and FQNNGV. The CDR3 totals 17 residues. The germline V and J ends were trimmed by 0 bases and 4 bases, with 15 bases remaining between them. The chain's CDR3 is CASSLDPQRYITGELFF. DNA of the CDR3: TGTGCCAGCAGCTTAGATCCCCAGCGGTATATCACCGGGGAGCTGTTTTTT.

This clone was counted between two and nine times. The chain combines TRBV18 with TRBJ1-6; 8 nucleotides agree with TRBD1. CDR3 length: 15 amino acids. CDR1 KGHSH and CDR2 LQKENI come from the germline V gene. The trim removed 3 bases at V and 6 bases at J, leaving 4 bases unmatched. The chain's CDR3 is CASSPGQAGNSPLHF. The CDR3 DNA is TGTGCCAGCTCACCGGGACAGGCGGGTAATTCACCCCTCCACTTT.

The gene calls are TRBV12-3 or TRBV12-4 and TRBJ1-1; 7 bases fit TRBD1. The CDR3 extends over 13 amino acids. V was pared by 7 bases and J by 11 bases, with 13 bases of the junction left unmatched. The CDR3 DNA reads TGTGCCAGCACCTCGGGACGGACAGGACTCGCTTTCTTT. Translated, it gives CASTSGRTGLAFF.